The 10 T cell receptor beta chains in this list originate from one sample, sequenced in a study of read filtering for tumor transcriptome and immune sequencing. This library used about 400 ng RNA and molecular barcoded adaptors spanning alpha/delta and beta/gamma chains. TCRdb re-analysed the reads in MiXCR, keeping a single row per CDR3 protein. The repertoire holds 20,000 to 30,000 distinct CDR3 sequences, with under 25% as singletons. Sequencing was performed on a population of CD138-negative cells sorted from bone marrow. All receptors derive from a donor over 35 with multiple myeloma.

This clonotype was picked up many times. The genes are TRBV25-1 and TRBJ1-1, with D tentatively TRBD1 (5 bases). Germline V lookup: CDR1 MGHDK, CDR2 SYGVNS. Trimming removed 1 base from V and 0 bases from J, with 9 bases in between. This CDR3 spans 15 amino acids. CDR3: CASSELGGVNTEAFF. The CDR3, as DNA: TGTGCCAGCAGTGAATTGGGAGGGGTGAACACTGAAGCTTTCTTT.

In this sample, this clonotype turned up many times. The chain employs TRBV24-1 and TRBJ2-2, with D possibly being TRBD2 (6 bases). The germline V gene encodes CDR1 KGHDR and CDR2 SFDVKD. Between the trimmed V and J ends, which lost 3 bases and 0 bases, there was a span of 13 bases. The CDR3 contains 17 residues. The CDR3 coding sequence is TGTGCCACCAGTGATCCACTCGGGAGCGCGAACACCGGGGAGCTGTTTTTT. Translated: CATSDPLGSANTGELFF.

This clonotype was recorded a few times. The rearrangement links TRBV11-2 to TRBJ2-7; 9 nucleotides line up with TRBD1. This CDR3 is 15 amino acids long. V shed 3 bases and J 3 bases; nucleotides not matched to a gene: 6. CDR1 is SGHAT and CDR2 is FQNNGV in the germline V gene. The DNA for the CDR3 is TGTGCCAGCAGCTTGGGACAGGGCTTTGTCTACGAGCAGTACTTC. It encodes CASSLGQGFVYEQYF.

This clonotype was recorded many times. The chain carries TRBV7-9 and TRBJ2-1; 7 nucleotides agree with TRBD2. The V gene end was trimmed by 5 bases and the J gene end by 3 bases; junction bases not matched to a gene: 1. The CDR3 extends over 13 amino acids. From germline, CDR1 is SEHNR and CDR2 FQNEAQ (reference sequence). CDR3 DNA: TGTGCCAGCAGCACTAGCGTCTACAATGAGCAGTTCTTC. It is translated as CASSTSVYNEQFF. The full variable domain, with the rest looked up from reference TRBV7-9 and TRBJ2-1, is DTGVSQNPRHKITKRGQNVTFRCDPISEHNRLYWYRQTLGQGPEFLTYFQNEAQLEKSRLLSDRFSAERPKGSFSTLEIQRTEQGDSAMYLCASSTSVYNEQFFGPGTRLTVL.

A remark on this clonotype: This may stem from a read error, because a much larger clone lies one nucleotide away. The chain recombines TRBV20-1 with TRBJ2-3; D may be TRBD2 (5 bases). The CDR3 loop spans 13 amino acids. The germline gives CDR1 DFQATT, CDR2 SNEGSKA (reference sequence). The CDR3 protein is CSVPTSSTDTQCF. CDR3 coding DNA: TGCAGTGTTCCCACCTCTAGCACAGATACGCAGTGTTTT.

In its sample, this clonotype is medium-sized. The chain employs TRBV18 and TRBJ2-1; tentative D call: TRBD1 (6 bases). The length of the CDR3 is 17 residues. Trimming shortened V by 0 bases and J by 0 bases, and 12 bases separated the two germline ends. The germline gives CDR1 KGHSH, CDR2 LQKENI. This CDR3 is CASSPPQGLSSYNEQFF. CDR3 sequence (DNA): TGTGCCAGCTCACCACCGCAGGGGTTAAGCTCCTACAATGAGCAGTTCTTC.

This clonotype was detected ten times or more. CDR3 residues: CASPGQPSDTQYF. The CDR3 DNA reads as TGTGCCAGCCCGGGACAGCCTTCAGATACGCAGTATTTT. This chain uses TRBV7-6 with TRBJ2-3; 7 positions agree with TRBD1. This CDR3 has 13 residues. In germline, CDR1 is SGHVS, CDR2 FNYEAQ. V shed 8 bases, J shed 4 bases, and the junction held 6 bases outside the gene matches.

The rearrangement links TRBV6-4 to TRBJ2-3; TRBD2 aligns across 12 bases. With V trimmed by 0 bases and J by 2 bases, 6 bases remained unmatched. The CDR3 is 18 amino acids. Germline V gives CDR1 MRHNA, CDR2 SNTAGT. CDR3 nucleotides: TGTGCCAGCAGTGACTCGACTAGCGGGGGACCGTTCACAGATACGCAGTATTTT. Translated: CASSDSTSGGPFTDTQYF.

This clonotype was seen at least ten times. The chain joins TRBV9 to TRBJ2-7; 7 nucleotides agree with TRBD2. Trimming at V came to 0 bases and at J to 2 bases, leaving 5 bases not matched to a gene. Germline loops: CDR1 SGDLS, CDR2 YYNGEE. The CDR3 is made up of 15 amino acids. The CDR3 region is CASSVESGATYEQYF. The CDR3 coding sequence is TGTGCCAGCAGCGTAGAGAGCGGGGCCACCTACGAGCAGTACTTC.

This clonotype was picked up many times. The chain employs TRBV20-1 and TRBJ2-3; 9 bases match TRBD1. CDR3 length equals 14 residues. CDR1 is DFQATT, CDR2 SNEGSKA, per germline (reference sequence). After removal of 6 bases from V and 3 bases from J, the junction contained 7 bases not matched to a gene. In DNA, the CDR3 is TGCAGTGCAGACCCGGGACAGGGAACAGATACGCAGTATTTT. Amino acids: CSADPGQGTDTQYF.